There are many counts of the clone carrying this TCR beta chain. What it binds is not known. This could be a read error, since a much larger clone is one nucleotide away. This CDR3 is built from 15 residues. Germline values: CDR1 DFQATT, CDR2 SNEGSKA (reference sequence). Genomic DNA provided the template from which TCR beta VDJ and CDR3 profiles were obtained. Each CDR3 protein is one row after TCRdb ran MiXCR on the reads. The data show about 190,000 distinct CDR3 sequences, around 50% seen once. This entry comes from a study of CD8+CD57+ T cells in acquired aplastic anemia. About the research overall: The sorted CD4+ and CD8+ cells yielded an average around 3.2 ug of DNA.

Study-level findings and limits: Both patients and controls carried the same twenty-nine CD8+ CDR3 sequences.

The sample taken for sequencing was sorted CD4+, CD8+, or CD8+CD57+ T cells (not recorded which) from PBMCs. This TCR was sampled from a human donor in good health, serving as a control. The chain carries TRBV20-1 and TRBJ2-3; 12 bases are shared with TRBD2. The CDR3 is CSARVGLAGTDAQYF. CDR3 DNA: TGCAGTGCTAGAGTGGGACTAGCGGGCACAGATGCGCAGTATTTT.